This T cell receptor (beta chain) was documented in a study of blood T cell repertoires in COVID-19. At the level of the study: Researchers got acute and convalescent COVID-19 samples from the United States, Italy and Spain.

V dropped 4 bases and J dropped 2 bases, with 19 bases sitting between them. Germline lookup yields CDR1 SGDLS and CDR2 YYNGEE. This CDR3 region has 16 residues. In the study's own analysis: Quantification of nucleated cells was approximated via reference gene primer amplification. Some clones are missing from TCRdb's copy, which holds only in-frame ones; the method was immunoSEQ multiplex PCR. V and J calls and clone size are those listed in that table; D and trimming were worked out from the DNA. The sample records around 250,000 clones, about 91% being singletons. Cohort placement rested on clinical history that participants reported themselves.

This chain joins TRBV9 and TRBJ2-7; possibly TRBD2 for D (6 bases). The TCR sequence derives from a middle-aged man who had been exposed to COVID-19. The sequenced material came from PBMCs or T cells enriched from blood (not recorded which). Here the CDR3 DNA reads TGTGCCAGCAGCAACCCCGTGGAGGGGTCTACCTACGAGCAGTACTTC. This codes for CASSNPVEGSTYEQYF. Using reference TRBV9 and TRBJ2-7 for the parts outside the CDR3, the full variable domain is DSGVTQTPKHLITATGQRVTLRCSPRSGDLSVYWYQQSLDQGLQFLIQYYNGEERAKGNILERFSAQQFPDLHSELNLSSLELGDSALYFCASSNPVEGSTYEQYFGPGTRLTVT.